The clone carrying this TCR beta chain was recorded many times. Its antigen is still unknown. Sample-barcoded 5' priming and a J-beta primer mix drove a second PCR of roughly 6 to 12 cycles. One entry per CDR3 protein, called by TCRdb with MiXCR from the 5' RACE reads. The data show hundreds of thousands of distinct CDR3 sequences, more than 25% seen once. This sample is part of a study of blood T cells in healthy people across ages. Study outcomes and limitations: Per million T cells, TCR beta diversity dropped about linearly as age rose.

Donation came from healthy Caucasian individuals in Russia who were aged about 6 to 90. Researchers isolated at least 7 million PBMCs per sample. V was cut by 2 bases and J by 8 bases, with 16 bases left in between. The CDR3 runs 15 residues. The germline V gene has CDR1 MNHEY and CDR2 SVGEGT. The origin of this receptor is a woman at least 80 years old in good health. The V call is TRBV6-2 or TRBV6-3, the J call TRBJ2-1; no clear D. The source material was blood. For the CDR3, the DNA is TGTGCCAGCAGTTACATGTTGGCCTTTCGAGATGAGCAGTTCTTC. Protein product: CASSYMLAFRDEQFF.